This TCR beta chain was sequenced for a study of T cell responses to AZD1222 COVID-19 vaccine. TCRdb keeps only in-frame clones here, not all; method: immunoSEQ multiplex PCR. The data show tens of thousands of clones, over 70% seen once. This clone has a handful of counts. What it recognizes is unknown. Regarding the study as a whole: Regions left unmutated in variants are reportedly the target of nearly half of spike-specific TCRs.

The receptor's source is an adult who received the AZD1222 COVID-19 vaccine. The source material was peripheral blood, sampled 28 days after the second AZD1222 dose.

The CDR3 coding sequence is TGTGCCAGCAGGCGGGCAGGGAGGGCTGAAGCTTTCTTT. It is translated as CASRRAGRAEAFF. V is TRBV27 and J is TRBJ1-1, with D possibly being TRBD1 (5 bases). This CDR3 has 13 amino acids. The V end lost 6 bases, the J end lost 6 bases, and 14 bases lay between the germline ends. Germline CDR1 is MNHEY and CDR2 is SMNVEV (reference sequence).